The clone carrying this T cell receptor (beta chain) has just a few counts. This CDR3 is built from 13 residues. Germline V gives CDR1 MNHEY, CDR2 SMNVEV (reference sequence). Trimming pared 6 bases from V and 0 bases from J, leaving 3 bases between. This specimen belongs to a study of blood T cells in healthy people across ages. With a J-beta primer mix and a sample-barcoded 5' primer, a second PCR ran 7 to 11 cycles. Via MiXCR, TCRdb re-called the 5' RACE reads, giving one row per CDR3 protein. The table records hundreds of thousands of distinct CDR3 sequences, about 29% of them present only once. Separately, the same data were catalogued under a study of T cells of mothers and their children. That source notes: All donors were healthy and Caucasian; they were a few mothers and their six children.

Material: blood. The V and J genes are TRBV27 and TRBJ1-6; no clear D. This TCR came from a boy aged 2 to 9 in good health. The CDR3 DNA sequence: TGTGCCAGCAGAGGCTCCTATAATTCACCCCTCCACTTT. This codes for CASRGSYNSPLHF.